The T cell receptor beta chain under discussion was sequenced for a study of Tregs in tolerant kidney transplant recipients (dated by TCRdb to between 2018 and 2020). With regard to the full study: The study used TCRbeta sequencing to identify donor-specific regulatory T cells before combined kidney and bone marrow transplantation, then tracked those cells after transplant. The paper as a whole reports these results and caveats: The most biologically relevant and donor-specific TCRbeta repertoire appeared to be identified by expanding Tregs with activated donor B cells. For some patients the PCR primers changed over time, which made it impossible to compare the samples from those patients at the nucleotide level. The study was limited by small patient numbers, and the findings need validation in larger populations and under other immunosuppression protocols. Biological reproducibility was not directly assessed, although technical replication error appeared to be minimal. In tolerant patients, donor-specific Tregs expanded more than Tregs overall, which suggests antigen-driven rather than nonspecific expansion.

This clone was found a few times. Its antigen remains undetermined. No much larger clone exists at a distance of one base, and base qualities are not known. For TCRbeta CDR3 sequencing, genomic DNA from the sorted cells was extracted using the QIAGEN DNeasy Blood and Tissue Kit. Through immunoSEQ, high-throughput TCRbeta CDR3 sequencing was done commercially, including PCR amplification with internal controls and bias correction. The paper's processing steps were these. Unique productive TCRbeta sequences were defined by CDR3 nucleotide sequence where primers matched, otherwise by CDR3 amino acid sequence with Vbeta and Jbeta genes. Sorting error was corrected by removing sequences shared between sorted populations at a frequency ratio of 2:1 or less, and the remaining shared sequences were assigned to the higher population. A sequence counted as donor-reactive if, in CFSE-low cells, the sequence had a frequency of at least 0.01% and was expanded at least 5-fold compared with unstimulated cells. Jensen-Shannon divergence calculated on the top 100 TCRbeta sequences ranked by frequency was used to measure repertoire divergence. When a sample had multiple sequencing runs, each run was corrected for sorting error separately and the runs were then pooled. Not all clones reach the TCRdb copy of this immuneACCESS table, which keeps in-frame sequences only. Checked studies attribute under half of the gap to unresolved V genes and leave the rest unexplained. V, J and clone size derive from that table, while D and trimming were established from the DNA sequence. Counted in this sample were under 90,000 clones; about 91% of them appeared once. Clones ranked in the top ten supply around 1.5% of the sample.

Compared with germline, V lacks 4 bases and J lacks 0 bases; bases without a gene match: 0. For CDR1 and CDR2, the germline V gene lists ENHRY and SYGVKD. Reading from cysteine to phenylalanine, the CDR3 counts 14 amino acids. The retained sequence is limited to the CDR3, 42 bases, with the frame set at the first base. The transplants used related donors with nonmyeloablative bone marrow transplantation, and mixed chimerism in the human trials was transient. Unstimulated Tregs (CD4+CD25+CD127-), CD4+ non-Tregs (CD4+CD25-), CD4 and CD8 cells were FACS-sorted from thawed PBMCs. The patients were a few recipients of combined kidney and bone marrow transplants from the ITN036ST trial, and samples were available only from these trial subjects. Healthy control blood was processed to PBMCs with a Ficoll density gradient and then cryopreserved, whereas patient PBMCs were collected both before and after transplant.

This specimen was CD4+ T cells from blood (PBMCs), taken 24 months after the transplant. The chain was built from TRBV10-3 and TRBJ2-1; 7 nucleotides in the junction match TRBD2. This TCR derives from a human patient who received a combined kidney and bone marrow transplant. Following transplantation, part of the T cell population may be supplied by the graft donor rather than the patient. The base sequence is TGTGCCATCAGTGGGGACTACTCCTACAATGAGCAGTTCTTC. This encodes CAISGDYSYNEQFF.